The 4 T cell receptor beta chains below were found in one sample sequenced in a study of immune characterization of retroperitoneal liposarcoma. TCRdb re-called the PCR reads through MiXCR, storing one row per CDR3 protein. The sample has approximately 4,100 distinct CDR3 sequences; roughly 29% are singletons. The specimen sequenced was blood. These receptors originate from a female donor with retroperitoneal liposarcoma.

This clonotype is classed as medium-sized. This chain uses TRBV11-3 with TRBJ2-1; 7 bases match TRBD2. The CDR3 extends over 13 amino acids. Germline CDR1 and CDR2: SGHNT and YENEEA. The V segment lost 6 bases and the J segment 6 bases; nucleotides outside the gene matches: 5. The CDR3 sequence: CASRGPSGNEQFF. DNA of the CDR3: TGTGCCAGCAGGGGGCCTAGCGGCAATGAGCAGTTCTTC. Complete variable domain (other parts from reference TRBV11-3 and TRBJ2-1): EAGVVQSPRYKIIEKKQPVAFWCNPISGHNTLYWYLQNLGQGPELLIRYENEEAVDDSQLPKDRFSAERLKGVDSTLKIQPAELGDSAVYLCASRGPSGNEQFFGPGTRLTVL.

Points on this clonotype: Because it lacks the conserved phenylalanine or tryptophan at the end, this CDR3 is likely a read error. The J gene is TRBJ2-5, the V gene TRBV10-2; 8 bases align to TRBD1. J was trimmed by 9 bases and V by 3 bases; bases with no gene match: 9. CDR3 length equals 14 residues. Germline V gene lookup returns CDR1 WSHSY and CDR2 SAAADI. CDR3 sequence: CASSDGQGDSSQYL. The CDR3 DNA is TGCGCCAGCAGTGATGGACAGGGTGATTCCTCCCAGTACTTA.

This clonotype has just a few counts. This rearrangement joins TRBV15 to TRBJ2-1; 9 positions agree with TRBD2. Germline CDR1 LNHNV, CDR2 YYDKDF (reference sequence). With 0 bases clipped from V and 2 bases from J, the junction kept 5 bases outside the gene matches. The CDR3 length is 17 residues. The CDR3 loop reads CATSRDRASGAYNEQFF. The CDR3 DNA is TGTGCCACCAGCAGAGATAGGGCTAGCGGGGCCTACAATGAGCAGTTCTTC.

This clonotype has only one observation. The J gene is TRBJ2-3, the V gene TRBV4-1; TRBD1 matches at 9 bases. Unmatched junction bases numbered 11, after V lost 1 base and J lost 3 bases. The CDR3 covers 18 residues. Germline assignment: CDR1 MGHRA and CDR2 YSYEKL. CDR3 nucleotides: TGCGCCAGCAGCCAAGGTCGGGGACAGGGAAAGGGGACAGATACGCAGTATTTT. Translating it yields CASSQGRGQGKGTDTQYF.